These 24 T cell receptor beta chains were sequenced from one sample in a study of OX40 agonist ivuxolimab in advanced cancers. The method was immunoSEQ multiplex PCR; TCRdb's version includes in-frame clones alone and lacks a portion of them. The table has tens of thousands of clones, approximately 86% seen once. This specimen was CD4+ or CD8+ T cells sorted from blood, taken in a trial of the OX40 agonist ivuxolimab. Receptors were obtained from an adult with an advanced solid tumor such as melanoma, head and neck, liver or kidney cancer.

V is TRBV5-8 and J is TRBJ1-2; possible D gene TRBD1, 6 bases. The CDR3 has 13 amino acids. Germline V gene data show CDR1 as SGHTS and CDR2 as YDEGEE. With 2 bases removed from V and 9 bases from J, the gap between germline ends came to 14 bases. As DNA, the CDR3 is TGTGCCAGCAGCTTTTCTGGGGGCGTGAGCTACACCTTC. This translates into CASSFSGGVSYTF.

The J gene is TRBJ2-2, the V gene TRBV10-3; 12 bases are shared with TRBD1. This CDR3 is 15 amino acids long. The germline V gene has CDR1 ENHRY and CDR2 SYGVKD. J was trimmed by 5 bases and V by 5 bases; bases with no gene match: 3. The CDR3 DNA is TGTGCCATCAGTCCGGGACAGGGGGCAACCGGGGAGCTGTTTTTT. Amino acids: CAISPGQGATGELFF.

This chain links TRBV28 with TRBJ2-2; TRBD2 matches 12 bases. The CDR3 length is 15 residues. The V and J ends lost 5 bases and 4 bases, in that order; junction bases with no gene match: 2. From germline, CDR1 is MDHEN and CDR2 SYDVKM. The CDR3 loop reads CASSPGLAGTGELFF. In DNA, the CDR3 is TGTGCCAGCAGTCCGGGACTAGCGGGCACCGGGGAGCTGTTTTTT.

This chain's CDR3 is CASSQPTSQAYEQYF. The CDR3 region has the DNA TGCGCCAGCAGCCAACCGACTAGCCAGGCCTACGAGCAGTACTTC. V gene TRBV4-1 combines with J gene TRBJ2-7; TRBD2 matches at 7 bases. The trim removed 2 bases at V and 2 bases at J, leaving 6 bases unmatched. CDR1 and CDR2 from the germline V gene are MGHRA and YSYEKL. This CDR3 region has 15 residues.

The chain carries TRBV10-3 and TRBJ1-3; possible D gene TRBD1, 6 bases. V dropped 7 bases and J dropped 0 bases, with 13 bases sitting between them. CDR1 and CDR2 from the germline V gene are ENHRY and SYGVKD. The CDR3 covers 15 residues. This chain's CDR3 is CAINGQIISGNTIYF. In DNA form, the CDR3 reads TGTGCCATCAACGGACAGATTATCTCTGGAAACACCATATATTTT.

This chain connects TRBV11-2 to TRBJ2-5, with TRBD2 matching over 10 bases. This CDR3 is built from 15 residues. V dropped 2 bases and J dropped 4; count of bases not matched to a gene: 4. In germline, CDR1 is SGHAT, CDR2 FQNNGV. The CDR3 DNA sequence: TGTGCCAGCAGCTTAAGTCTAGCGGGAGTAGAGACCCAGTACTTC. This translates into CASSLSLAGVETQYF.

The chain uses TRBV7-3 and TRBJ1-6; 7 positions agree with TRBD1. The CDR3 is 15 residues long. Trimming removed 2 bases from V and 11 bases from J; junction bases left unmatched: 9. The V gene's germline CDR1 is SGHTA and CDR2 FQGTGA. The CDR3 coding sequence is TGTGCCAGCAGCTTACTAGGGGGCGCGGGAGCACCCCTCCACTTT. Translating gives CASSLLGGAGAPLHF.

The chain links TRBV29-1 to TRBJ1-1, with D possibly being TRBD1 (6 bases). The CDR3 is made up of 12 amino acids. Germline loops: CDR1 SQVTM, CDR2 ANQGSEA. The V and J ends lost 7 bases and 6 bases respectively, with 15 bases between them. The CDR3 reads CSASGGGPEAFF. CDR3 DNA sequence: TGCAGCGCCTCGGGCGGGGGCCCTGAAGCTTTCTTT.

The gene calls are TRBV9 and TRBJ1-1; 7 bases line up with TRBD1. This CDR3 is built from 15 residues. The V and J ends lost 3 bases and 2 bases, in that order; junction bases with no gene match: 7. Germline CDR1 and CDR2: SGDLS and YYNGEE. The CDR3 protein is CASSATGIVNTEAFF. CDR3 nucleotide sequence: TGTGCCAGCAGCGCGACAGGGATTGTTAACACTGAAGCTTTCTTT.

V is TRBV4-2 and J is TRBJ1-3, with D possibly being TRBD1 (5 bases). Germline assignment: CDR1 LGHNA and CDR2 YNFKEQ. V lost 0 bases and J lost 0, with 9 bases in between. This CDR3 region has 16 residues. CDR3 loop: CASSQDQGGSGNTIYF. The CDR3 bases are TGTGCCAGCAGCCAAGATCAGGGCGGCTCTGGAAACACCATATATTTT.

CDR3 loop: CASSLLAGGSDTQYF. CDR3 nucleotides: TGTGCCAGCAGCTTACTAGCGGGGGGCTCAGATACGCAGTATTTT. The chain carries TRBV7-9 and TRBJ2-3, with TRBD2 matching over 11 bases. This CDR3 is 15 amino acids long. The V gene's germline CDR1 is SEHNR and CDR2 FQNEAQ (reference sequence). The ends lost 2 bases at V and 4 bases at J; junction bases unmatched: 2.

The chain has TRBV19 and TRBJ1-6; D gene uncertain. V was cut by 1 base and J by 7 bases, with 8 bases left in between. Germline CDR1 reads LNHDA; CDR2 reads SQIVND (reference sequence). The CDR3 covers 14 residues. CDR3 amino acids: CASSIGALNSPLHF. The CDR3 DNA reads as TGTGCCAGTAGTATAGGCGCCCTCAATTCACCCCTCCACTTT.

This chain connects TRBV4-2 to TRBJ2-3; TRBD2 matches 8 bases. Germline V lookup: CDR1 LGHNA, CDR2 YNFKEQ. The V segment lost 3 bases and the J segment 4 bases; nucleotides outside the gene matches: 15. The CDR3 spans 18 residues. CDR3 DNA sequence: TGTGCCAGCAGCCAGTACAAGGGGTCAGCGGGGGTTTCAGATACGCAGTATTTT. Translating it yields CASSQYKGSAGVSDTQYF.

The V gene is TRBV7-2, the J gene TRBJ1-1; unclear D gene. Germline-derived CDR1 and CDR2 are SGHTA and FQGNSA. The CDR3 runs to 14 residues. The V end lost 1 base, the J end lost 2 bases, and 8 bases lay between the germline ends. This CDR3 is CASSLELINTEAFF. The CDR3 DNA is TGTGCCAGCAGCTTAGAGCTCATAAACACTGAAGCTTTCTTT.

The chain couples TRBV5-4 to TRBJ1-1; D might be TRBD1 (5 bases). The CDR3 loop spans 13 amino acids. From germline, CDR1 is SGHNT and CDR2 YYREEE (reference sequence). Deletions cut 5 bases from V and 7 bases from J, with 15 bases between. The CDR3 DNA follows: TGTGCCAGCAGACGAGACGGGGGGGGTGAAGCTTTCTTT. It specifies CASRRDGGGEAFF.

The chain uses TRBV11-2 and TRBJ2-3, with a tentative D call TRBD2 (7 bases). The CDR3 is 15 amino acids. Germline lookup yields CDR1 SGHAT and CDR2 FQNNGV. Trimming pared 3 bases from V and 0 bases from J, leaving 10 bases between. As DNA, the CDR3 is TGTGCCAGCAGCTTGAGGGGGGGGAGCACAGATACGCAGTATTTT. Translating gives CASSLRGGSTDTQYF.

In the case of this clone: Germline is not matched at one junction end, which may reflect a read error. CDR3 protein: CAVSRGTSTDTQYF. The CDR3 DNA sequence: TGTGCCGTCAGTAGGGGAACTAGCACAGATACGCAGTATTTT. V and J are TRBV10-3 and TRBJ2-3; maybe TRBD1 (5 bases). Looked up from germline, CDR1 is ENHRY and CDR2 is SYGVKD. This CDR3 has 14 amino acids.

This clone has only one observation. The chain recombines TRBV28 with TRBJ1-4; 9 nucleotides match TRBD1. V gave up 4 bases and J gave up 7 bases; unmatched junction bases: 4. The CDR3 runs to 14 residues. Germline CDR1 and CDR2: MDHEN and SYDVKM. This chain's CDR3 is CASSYRGLSEKLFF. CDR3 DNA sequence: TGTGCCAGCAGTTACAGGGGGCTGAGTGAAAAACTGTTTTTT.

The rearrangement joins TRBV27 to TRBJ2-5; possibly TRBD1 or TRBD2 for D (5 bases each). There are 15 residues in the CDR3. V lost 4 bases, J lost 2 bases, and 14 bases lay in between. The germline gives CDR1 MNHEY, CDR2 SMNVEV (reference sequence). The chain's CDR3 is CASSSHDWGQETQYF. CDR3 DNA sequence: TGTGCCAGCAGTTCTCATGATTGGGGGCAAGAGACCCAGTACTTC.

The rearrangement uses TRBV7-9 and TRBJ1-1, with TRBD1 identical over 9 bases. The V and J ends lost 5 bases and 5 bases, in that order; junction bases with no gene match: 9. The CDR3 has 15 residues. CDR1 is SEHNR, CDR2 FQNEAQ, per germline (reference sequence). The CDR3 here is CASSRTGGSYTEAFF. As DNA, the CDR3 is TGTGCCAGCAGCCGAACAGGGGGCTCTTATACTGAAGCTTTCTTT.

V is TRBV27 and J is TRBJ2-3; D gene unclear. Germline CDR1 is MNHEY and CDR2 is SMNVEV (reference sequence). Deletions cut 6 bases from V and 1 base from J, with 8 bases between. The CDR3 spans 13 residues. The CDR3: CASRDTRTDTQYF. The CDR3, as DNA: TGTGCCAGCAGAGATACTCGCACAGATACGCAGTATTTT.

V gene TRBV15 combines with J gene TRBJ2-5, with a possible D match to TRBD2 (5 bases). Germline CDR1 is LNHNV and CDR2 is YYDKDF (reference sequence). There are 11 residues in the CDR3. The V gene lost 5 bases and the J gene lost 8 bases, with 9 bases spanning the gap. CDR3 amino acids: CATSEGLTQYF. The CDR3 nucleotides are TGTGCCACCAGCGAAGGACTCACCCAGTACTTC.

This sequence joins TRBV5-6 and TRBJ1-2, with 8 bases that match TRBD1. V shed 1 base, J shed 8 bases, and the junction held 4 bases outside the gene matches. Germline V CDR1 and CDR2: SGHDT, YYEEEE. The CDR3 has 13 residues. CDR3 nucleotide sequence: TGTGCCAGCAGCTTGCAGGGGGCGACGGGCTACACCTTC. It is translated as CASSLQGATGYTF.

V usage is TRBV19 and J usage is TRBJ1-5; 12 nucleotides match TRBD1. The CDR3 is 14 residues long. The germline V gene encodes CDR1 LNHDA and CDR2 SQIVND (reference sequence). V was clipped by 5 bases and J by 9 bases; unmatched bases: 5. The CDR3 DNA reads TGTGCCAGTAGTGACGGGACAGGGGGCCGGCCCCAGCATTTT. This gives the protein CASSDGTGGRPQHF.